This T cell receptor (beta chain) is from a study of blood T cell repertoires in COVID-19. The overall study: Samples taken during acute and convalescent COVID-19 were collected in the United States, Italy and Spain. From T cells, B-cell-depleted T cells, or PBMCs came the material, which was cDNA or gDNA.

In the authors' workflow: Cell counts per sample came from amplifying reference gene primers. Here immunoSEQ multiplex PCR was the method, and the copy in TCRdb shows in-frame clones only, minus some. V and J calls and clone size are given by that table; D and trimming were obtained from the DNA. The repertoire holds some 120,000 clones, 88% seen once, with 1.5% to 1.9% in the top ten. This CDR3 is 13 amino acids long. Germline V CDR1 and CDR2: LGHDT, YNNKEL (reference sequence). Trimming left V 9 bases short and J 1 base short, with 13 bases between. The origin of this receptor is a human donor in a cohort sampled during active COVID-19. What was sequenced was peripheral blood. The genes are TRBV3-1 (or the pseudogene TRBV3-2) and TRBJ2-7, with D perhaps matching TRBD2 (6 bases). CDR3: CASGGSSSYEQYF. CDR3 DNA sequence: TGTGCCAGTGGGGGGTCCTCTTCCTACGAGCAGTACTTC.